This TCR beta chain was found in a study of blood T cells in healthy people across ages (dated by TCRdb to between 2015 and 2017). About the investigation overall: In model experiments, template switching captured about one uniquely barcoded TCR beta cDNA molecule for every two T cells. Donors were grouped into four age groups: young (average 16 years), middle-aged (39), aged (62) and long-lived (around 82). Using the same blood draw, the study looked at two additional independent replicas of 1 million unique cDNA reads for two donors, one aged 18 to 30 and the other aged 80 or older. Using deep sequencing normalized with unique cDNA molecular identifiers, the study measured how TCR beta repertoire diversity changes with age. To avoid experimental bias, donors of different ages were randomly spread across the sequencing lanes.

The donors were 40 or so Caucasian individuals from Russia, aged about 6 to 100 years, who were systemically healthy. Around 10 milliliters of peripheral blood were collected from each donor into EDTA-treated Vacutainer tubes. Ficoll-Paque density-gradient centrifugation was used to isolate PBMCs, with at least 6 million obtained per sample. Trizol reagent was used to extract total RNA from the PBMCs, yielding at least 6 micrograms per sample. For every donor, an aliquot of PBMCs went through flow cytometry to measure the percentages of naive CD45RAhigh/CD27high T cells. Study-level results and caveats: Compared with the aged group, the long-lived group had more naive CD4+ T cells, fewer expanded clones and increased TCR diversity, suggesting age selection. A strong correlation was found between observed TCR beta diversity and the percentage of naive T cells measured by flow cytometry. As age increased, observed TCR beta diversity per million T cells dropped in a roughly linear way, and a significant reduction was already evident by age 40. Because profiling used bulk unsorted PBMCs, naive and antigen-experienced compartments could not be compared conclusively. Estimates of total diversity based on one million sequenced T cells were regarded as lower bounds and as underestimates. Because donor CMV infection status was unknown, age-related changes in expanded clonotypes were potentially confounded.

The library relied on 5' RACE. Sequencing was carried out with an Illumina HiSeq 2500. The second PCR ran for about 7 to 11 cycles and used a J-beta primer mix along with a sample-barcoded 5' primer. A unique molecular identifier was introduced onto each TCR beta cDNA molecule by a template-switch 5' adaptor carrying 12 random nucleotides. Each sample yielded at least 3 million CDR3-containing paired-end reads. The Mint cDNA synthesis kit, primed by a TRBC-specific oligonucleotide, was used to synthesize first-strand cDNA from all RNA. All cDNA was treated with uracil-DNA glycosylase and then went through a first 18-cycle PCR with the universal primers M1SS and BC2_uni_R. As for the original processing: Each sample was normalized by randomly selecting 1 million high-quality reads, each carrying a distinct molecular identifier. Instead of being binned into consensus sequences, reads with shared molecular identifiers were discarded. MiTCR, run with a Q25 quality threshold and the strictest error-elimination algorithm, handled CDR3 identification, clonotype clustering and error correction. Lower-bound total TCR beta diversity was estimated with a nonparametric unseen species model using Euler transformation. TCRdb reprocessing: public reads trimmed at Q25 with fastp, clones called with MiXCR, in-frame beta chains kept. Rows with one shared CDR3 protein collapse into an entry with the most common genes and DNA. TCRdb's processing, not the authors', yielded these V and J calls. The sample table holds about 1.1 million distinct CDR3 sequences, of which more than 30% were seen once. The ten largest clones add up to around 12% of the sample.

Concerning this clonotype itself: What antigen it recognizes has not been identified. It has no much larger one-base neighbor in the sample; base qualities were not kept.

V has 0 bases trimmed and J has 4 bases trimmed; junction bases matching no gene number 8. Reading the germline V gene (reference sequence) gives CDR1 LGHDT and CDR2 YNNKEL. Inclusive of the bounding cysteine and phenylalanine, the CDR3 is 18 residues long. Only the CDR3 DNA is retained, 54 bases long and in frame from the first base. The receptor chain draws on TRBV3-1 and TRBJ2-3; 12 nucleotides in the junction match TRBD2. The clonotype originates from a man between 18 and 35 years old in good health. The material sequenced was blood. The CDR3 protein: CASSQDIPSGGAPDTQYF. The DNA sequence is TGTGCCAGCAGCCAAGATATCCCTAGCGGGGGGGCCCCAGATACGCAGTATTTT.